Presented here are 13 T cell receptor beta chains from one specimen sequenced in a study of blood T cell repertoires in COVID-19 (dated by TCRdb to 2020 to 2022). Library creation used the immunoSEQ multiplex PCR assay. TCRdb provides this immuneACCESS table in a form limited to in-frame rearrangements. Some clones are lacking; in checked studies, under half of them reflect an unresolved V gene, and why the rest are absent is not known. This sample lists around 310,000 clones; around 89% were detected once. The ten top clones hold about 1% of the sample. Source material: peripheral blood. These receptors all come from a woman aged 40 to 49 with COVID-19, enrolled during active disease.

V is TRBV6-2 or TRBV6-3 and J is TRBJ1-1, with 7 positions matching TRBD1. The V and J ends lost 5 bases and 1 base, in that order; junction bases with no gene match: 4. Per the germline V gene, CDR1 is MNHEY and CDR2 is SVGEGT. The CDR3 runs to 14 residues. CDR3 sequence reads: CASSHRGRNTEAFF. The CDR3 DNA reads TGTGCCAGCAGTCACAGGGGAAGGAACACTGAAGCTTTCTTT.

CDR3 sequence reads: CATLASPPRTEAFF. As DNA, the CDR3 is TGTGCCACCCTAGCTAGCCCGCCAAGAACTGAAGCTTTCTTT. This rearrangement joins TRBV6-5 to TRBJ1-1; D not resolved. CDR1 is MNHEY and CDR2 is SVGAGI in the germline V gene. V was cut by 10 bases and J by 5 bases, with 20 bases left in between. The CDR3 consists of 14 residues.

The chain uses TRBV29-1 and TRBJ1-2; D is unclear. The germline V and J ends were trimmed by 7 bases and 5 bases, with 14 bases remaining between them. Germline CDR1 reads SQVTM; CDR2 reads ANQGSEA. This CDR3 is built from 12 residues. In DNA form, the CDR3 reads TGCAGCGCTAATCGCGGGGTTTATGGCTACACCTTC. Protein product: CSANRGVYGYTF.

The chain carries TRBV27 and TRBJ1-2, with TRBD1 matching 7 bases. The CDR3 totals 12 residues. J gave up 3 bases and V 8 bases, and 3 bases lay outside the gene matches. CDR1 is MNHEY and CDR2 is SMNVEV in the germline V gene (reference sequence). CDR3: CASYRGDYGYTF. The DNA for the CDR3 is TGTGCCAGCTACAGGGGTGACTATGGCTACACCTTC.

This chain connects TRBV6-6 to TRBJ2-2; 8 bases agree with TRBD1. Germline CDR1 MNHNY, CDR2 SVGAGI (reference sequence). The trim removed 10 bases at V and 5 bases at J, leaving 15 bases unmatched. The CDR3 length is 16 residues. The CDR3 coding sequence is TGTGCCACCCCAAACCCAGACAGGGGCATAACCGGGGAGCTGTTTTTT. As protein: CATPNPDRGITGELFF.

The chain carries TRBV7-2 and TRBJ2-1; 9 nucleotides agree with TRBD2. Per the germline V gene, CDR1 is SGHTA and CDR2 is FQGNSA. The V and J ends lost 0 bases and 9 bases, in that order; junction bases with no gene match: 6. The CDR3 has 15 amino acids. In DNA, the CDR3 is TGTGCCAGCAGCTTAGCGGCGGGGGGGCCTCTTGAGCAGTTCTTC. Translation gives CASSLAAGGPLEQFF.

The CDR3 region has the DNA TGTGCCAGCAGCTTACACAACTACGAGCAGTACTTC. Translated, it gives CASSLHNYEQYF. V is TRBV7-2 and J is TRBJ2-7; D ambiguous. The CDR3 extends over 12 amino acids. CDR1 is SGHTA and CDR2 is FQGNSA in the germline V gene. V dropped 2 bases and J dropped 3 bases, with 5 bases sitting between them.

The rearrangement links TRBV4-2 to TRBJ1-2, with 8 bases aligning to TRBD1. Trimming cost V 6 bases and J 7 bases; bases outside gene matches: 7. Germline lookup yields CDR1 LGHNA and CDR2 YNFKEQ. This CDR3 is 13 amino acids long. The CDR3 bases are TGTGCCAGCAGTCGACAGGGGACTGGTGGCTACACCTTC. This codes for CASSRQGTGGYTF.

The chain couples TRBV2 to TRBJ2-5, with D possibly matching TRBD2 (6 bases). V was trimmed by 6 bases and J by 2 bases, leaving 10 bases between them. This CDR3 comprises 13 residues. Germline V gene sequence: CDR1 SNHLY, CDR2 FYNNEI. CDR3 sequence reads: CASRTGRQETQYF. The CDR3 region has the DNA TGTGCCAGCAGAACCGGGAGACAAGAGACCCAGTACTTC.

The chain joins TRBV5-1 to TRBJ1-1; D uncertain. Trimming shortened V by 1 base and J by 0 bases, and 13 bases separated the two germline ends. The CDR3 is 16 residues long. CDR1 SGHRS and CDR2 YFSETQ come from the germline V gene. This CDR3 reads CASSLYATNLNTEAFF. CDR3 nucleotide sequence: TGCGCCAGCAGCTTGTACGCCACCAACTTGAACACTGAAGCTTTCTTT.

The chain combines TRBV28 with TRBJ1-3; 8 nucleotides line up with TRBD1. The CDR3 loop spans 16 amino acids. With V trimmed by 3 bases and J by 2 bases, 6 bases remained unmatched. Germline values: CDR1 MDHEN, CDR2 SYDVKM. The CDR3 DNA reads TGTGCCAGCAGTTTCCCGCAGGGGGCTGCTGGAAACACCATATATTTT. This gives the protein CASSFPQGAAGNTIYF. The complete variable domain, with remaining parts taken from reference TRBV28 and TRBJ1-3, reads DVKVTQSSRYLVKRTGEKVFLECVQDMDHENMFWYRQDPGLGLRLIYFSYDVKMKEKGDIPEGYSVSREKKERFSLILESASTNQTSMYLCASSFPQGAAGNTIYFGEGSWLTVV.

This sequence joins TRBV11-2 and TRBJ1-2; D is possibly TRBD1 (6 bases). The CDR3 has 14 amino acids. Germline assignment: CDR1 SGHAT and CDR2 FQNNGV. The V end lost 5 bases, the J end lost 2 bases, and 12 bases lay between the germline ends. The CDR3 nucleotides read TGTGCCAGCAGCCCCTTTGGACAGAACTATGGCTACACCTTC. Its translation is CASSPFGQNYGYTF.

This rearrangement joins TRBV7-8 to TRBJ1-1; no clear D gene. The CDR3 sequence is 13 residues long. CDR1 and CDR2 (germline): SGHVS, FQNEAQ. Trimming left V 4 bases short and J 5 bases short, with 11 bases between. This CDR3 reads CASSSEGRTEAFF. The DNA of the CDR3 is TGTGCCAGCAGCTCTGAGGGTCGAACTGAAGCTTTCTTT.